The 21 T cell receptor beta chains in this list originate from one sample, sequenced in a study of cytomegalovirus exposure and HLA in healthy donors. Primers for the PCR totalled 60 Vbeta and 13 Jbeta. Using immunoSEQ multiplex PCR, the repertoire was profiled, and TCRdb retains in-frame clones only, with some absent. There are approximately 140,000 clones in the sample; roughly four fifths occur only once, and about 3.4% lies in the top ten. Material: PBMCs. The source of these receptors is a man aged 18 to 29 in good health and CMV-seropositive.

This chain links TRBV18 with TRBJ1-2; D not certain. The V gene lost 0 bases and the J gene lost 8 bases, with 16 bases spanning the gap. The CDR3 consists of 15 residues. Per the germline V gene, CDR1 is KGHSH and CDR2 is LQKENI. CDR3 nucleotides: TGTGCCAGCTCACCACCGGGCAGAGCAGGCCGGGGCTACACCTTC. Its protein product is CASSPPGRAGRGYTF.

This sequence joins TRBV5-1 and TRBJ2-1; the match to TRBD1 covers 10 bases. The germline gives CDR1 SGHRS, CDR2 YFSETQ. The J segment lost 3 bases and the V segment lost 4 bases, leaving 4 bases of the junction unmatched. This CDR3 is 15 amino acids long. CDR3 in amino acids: CASSPDRGRYNEQFF. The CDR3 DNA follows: TGCGCCAGCAGCCCTGACAGGGGGCGCTACAATGAGCAGTTCTTC. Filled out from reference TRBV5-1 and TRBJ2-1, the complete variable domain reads KAGVTQTPRYLIKTRGQQVTLSCSPISGHRSVSWYQQTPGQGLQFLFEYFSETQRNKGNFPGRFSGRQFSNSRSEMNVSTLELGDSALYLCASSPDRGRYNEQFFGPGTRLTVL.

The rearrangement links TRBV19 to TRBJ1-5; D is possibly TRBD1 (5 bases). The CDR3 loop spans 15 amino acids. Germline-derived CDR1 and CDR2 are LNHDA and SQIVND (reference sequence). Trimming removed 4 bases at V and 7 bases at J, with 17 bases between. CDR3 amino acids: CASSTTWQGRQPQHF. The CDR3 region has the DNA TGTGCCAGTAGTACAACCTGGCAGGGTCGGCAGCCCCAGCATTTT.

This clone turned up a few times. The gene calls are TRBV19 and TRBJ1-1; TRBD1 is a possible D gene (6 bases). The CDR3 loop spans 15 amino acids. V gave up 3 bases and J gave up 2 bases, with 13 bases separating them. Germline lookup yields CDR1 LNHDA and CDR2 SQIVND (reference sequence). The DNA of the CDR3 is TGTGCCAGTAGTATCTCGGGCAGGGGAAACACTGAAGCTTTCTTT. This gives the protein CASSISGRGNTEAFF.

The CDR3 loop reads CASSEVLGGRSYNEQFF. In DNA, the CDR3 is TGTGCCAGCAGTGAAGTTTTGGGGGGAAGGTCCTACAATGAGCAGTTCTTC. This sequence joins TRBV6-1 and TRBJ2-1, with D possibly matching TRBD2 (6 bases). The germline V and J ends were trimmed by 1 base and 1 base, with 14 bases remaining between them. This CDR3 has 17 residues. In germline, CDR1 is MNHNS, CDR2 SASEGT.

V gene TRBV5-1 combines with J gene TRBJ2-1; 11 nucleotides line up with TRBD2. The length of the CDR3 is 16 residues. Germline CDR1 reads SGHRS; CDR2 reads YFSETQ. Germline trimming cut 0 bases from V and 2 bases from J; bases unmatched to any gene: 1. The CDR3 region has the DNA TGCGCCAGCAGCTTGGCTAGCGGGAGGACCTACAATGAGCAGTTCTTC. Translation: CASSLASGRTYNEQFF.

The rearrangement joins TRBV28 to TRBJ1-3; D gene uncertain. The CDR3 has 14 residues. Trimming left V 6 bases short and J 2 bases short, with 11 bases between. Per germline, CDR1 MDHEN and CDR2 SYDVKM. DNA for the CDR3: TGTGCCAGCAGACTAGGGATGGCTGGAAACACCATATATTTT. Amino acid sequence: CASRLGMAGNTIYF.

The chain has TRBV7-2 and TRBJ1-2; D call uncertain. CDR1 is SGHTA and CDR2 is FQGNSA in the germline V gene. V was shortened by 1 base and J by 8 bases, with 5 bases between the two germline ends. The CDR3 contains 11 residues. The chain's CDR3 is CASSLGGGYTF. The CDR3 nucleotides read TGTGCCAGCAGCTTAGGTGGCGGCTACACCTTC.

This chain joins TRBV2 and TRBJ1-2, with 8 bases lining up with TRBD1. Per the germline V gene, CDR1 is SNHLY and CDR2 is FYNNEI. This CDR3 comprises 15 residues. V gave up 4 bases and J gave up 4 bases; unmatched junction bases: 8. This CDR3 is CASSVGAGGLYGYTF. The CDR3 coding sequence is TGTGCCAGCAGTGTGGGGGCAGGGGGCCTCTATGGCTACACCTTC.

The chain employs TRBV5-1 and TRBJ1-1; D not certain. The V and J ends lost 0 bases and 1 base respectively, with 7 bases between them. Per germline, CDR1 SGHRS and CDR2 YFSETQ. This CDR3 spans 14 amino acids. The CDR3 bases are TGCGCCAGCAGCTTGGGAGGTCGGAACACTGAAGCTTTCTTT. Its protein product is CASSLGGRNTEAFF.

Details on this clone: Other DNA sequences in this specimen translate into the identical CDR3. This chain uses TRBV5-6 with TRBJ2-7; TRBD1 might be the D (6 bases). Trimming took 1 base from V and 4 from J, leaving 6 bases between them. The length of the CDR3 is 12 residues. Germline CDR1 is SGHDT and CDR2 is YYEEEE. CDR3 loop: CASSLTGYEQYF. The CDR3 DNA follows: TGTGCCAGCAGCTTGACAGGGTACGAGCAGTACTTC.

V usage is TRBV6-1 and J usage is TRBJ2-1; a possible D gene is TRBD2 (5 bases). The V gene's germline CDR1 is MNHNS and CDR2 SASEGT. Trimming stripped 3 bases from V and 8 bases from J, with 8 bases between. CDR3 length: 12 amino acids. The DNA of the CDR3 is TGTGCCAGCAGTGATCTGAGGGATGAGCAGTTCTTC. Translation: CASSDLRDEQFF.

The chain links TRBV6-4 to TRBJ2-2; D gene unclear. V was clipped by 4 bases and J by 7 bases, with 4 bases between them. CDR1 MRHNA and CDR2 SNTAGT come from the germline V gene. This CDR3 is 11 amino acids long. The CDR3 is CASSVGGELFF. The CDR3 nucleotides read TGTGCCAGCAGTGTCGGCGGGGAGCTGTTTTTT.

Here the CDR3 DNA reads TGTGCCAGCAGCCTATGGGGGACTAGCGGCTACGAGCAGTACTTC. This codes for CASSLWGTSGYEQYF. The chain combines TRBV5-6 with TRBJ2-7; 11 positions match TRBD2. CDR1 and CDR2 from the germline V gene are SGHDT and YYEEEE. V lost 4 bases, J lost 3 bases, and 6 bases stayed unmatched. The CDR3 is 15 residues long.

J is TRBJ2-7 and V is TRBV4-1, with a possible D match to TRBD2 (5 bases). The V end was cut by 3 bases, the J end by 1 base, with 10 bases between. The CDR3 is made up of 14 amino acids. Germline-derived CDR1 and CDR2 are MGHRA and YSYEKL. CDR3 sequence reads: CASSHLRDSYEQYF. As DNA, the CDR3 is TGCGCCAGCAGCCACCTCCGGGATTCCTACGAGCAGTACTTC.

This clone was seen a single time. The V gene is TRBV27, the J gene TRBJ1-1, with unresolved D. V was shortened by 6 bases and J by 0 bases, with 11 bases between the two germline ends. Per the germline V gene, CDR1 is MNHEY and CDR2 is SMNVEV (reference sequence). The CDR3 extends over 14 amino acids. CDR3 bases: TGTGCCAGCAGCCCAGGAGGGCTGAACACTGAAGCTTTCTTT. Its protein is CASSPGGLNTEAFF.

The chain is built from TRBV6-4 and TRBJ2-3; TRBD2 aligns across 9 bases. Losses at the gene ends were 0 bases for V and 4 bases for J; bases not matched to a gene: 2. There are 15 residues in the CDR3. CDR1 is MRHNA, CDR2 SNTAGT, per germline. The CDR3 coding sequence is TGTGCCAGCAGTGACTCGGCGGGAGGGCCAGATACGCAGTATTTT. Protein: CASSDSAGGPDTQYF.

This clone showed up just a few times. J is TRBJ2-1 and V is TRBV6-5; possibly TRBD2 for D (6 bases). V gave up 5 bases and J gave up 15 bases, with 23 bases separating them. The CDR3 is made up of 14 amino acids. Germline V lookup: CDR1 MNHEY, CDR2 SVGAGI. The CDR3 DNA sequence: TGTGCCAGCAGTGTGAGCGGGCCGAGATGGATACTGTTCTTC. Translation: CASSVSGPRWILFF.

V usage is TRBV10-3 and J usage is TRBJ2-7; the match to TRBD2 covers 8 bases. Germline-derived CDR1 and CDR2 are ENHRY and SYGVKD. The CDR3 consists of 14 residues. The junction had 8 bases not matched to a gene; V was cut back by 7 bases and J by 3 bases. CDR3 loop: CAITNLAGGYEQYF. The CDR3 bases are TGTGCCATCACGAATCTAGCGGGTGGCTACGAGCAGTACTTC.

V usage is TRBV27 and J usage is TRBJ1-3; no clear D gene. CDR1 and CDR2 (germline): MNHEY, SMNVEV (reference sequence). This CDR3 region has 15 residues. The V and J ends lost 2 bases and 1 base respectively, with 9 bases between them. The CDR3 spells CASSLTGVSGNTIYF. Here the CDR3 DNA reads TGTGCCAGCAGTTTAACCGGGGTATCTGGAAACACCATATATTTT.

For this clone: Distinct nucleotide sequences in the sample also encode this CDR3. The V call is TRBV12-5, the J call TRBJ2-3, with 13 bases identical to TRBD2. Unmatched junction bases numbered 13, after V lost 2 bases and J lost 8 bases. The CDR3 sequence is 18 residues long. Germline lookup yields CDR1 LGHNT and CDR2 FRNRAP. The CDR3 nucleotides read TGTGCTAGTGGTTTGATACCCCTACTAGCGGGAGGGCCAGGTACGCAGTATTTT. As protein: CASGLIPLLAGGPGTQYF.